Each of the 30 T cell receptor beta chains below was sequenced from the same sample in a study of OX40 agonist ivuxolimab in advanced cancers. Clones were sequenced by immunoSEQ multiplex PCR, and TCRdb holds only the in-frame ones, with some missing. This sample has under 70,000 clones, with about 92% found just once. This specimen was CD4+ or CD8+ T cells sorted from blood, taken in a trial of the OX40 agonist ivuxolimab. All receptors derive from an adult with an advanced solid tumor such as melanoma, head and neck, liver or kidney cancer.

In regard to this clone: The junction departs from the called germline gene at one end, perhaps through a read error. The gene calls are TRBV11-2 and TRBJ2-2, with D perhaps TRBD2 (6 bases). CDR3 length: 19 residues. From germline, CDR1 is SGHAT and CDR2 FQNNGV. CDR3 loop: CASSTCTLGGVSSHRGAVF. For the CDR3, the DNA is TGTGCCAGCAGCACCTGTACCCTCGGAGGGGTAAGCTCCCACCGGGGAGCTGTTTTT.

This clone showed up just once. V is TRBV7-3 and J is TRBJ2-7; D gene uncertain. The germline CDR1 and CDR2 sequences are SGHTA and FQGTGA. The CDR3 has 14 amino acids. V was clipped by 2 bases and J by 2 bases, with 10 bases between them. CDR3 amino acids: CASSLRAGPYEQYF. DNA for the CDR3: TGTGCCAGCAGCTTACGGGCTGGACCCTACGAGCAGTACTTC. Combining the CDR3 with reference TRBV7-3 and TRBJ2-7 gives the whole variable domain GAGVSQTPSNKVTEKGKYVELRCDPISGHTALYWYRQSLGQGPEFLIYFQGTGAADDSGLPNDRFFAVRPEGSVSTLKIQRTERGDSAVYLCASSLRAGPYEQYFGPGTRLTVT.

The chain couples TRBV9 to TRBJ2-3, with 10 bases that match TRBD2. The CDR3 loop spans 16 amino acids. CDR1 and CDR2 (germline): SGDLS, YYNGEE. V shed 0 bases, J shed 4 bases, and the junction held 5 bases outside the gene matches. In DNA form, the CDR3 reads TGTGCCAGCAGCGTAGATCTAGCGGGAGCCTCAGATACGCAGTATTTT. Translating it yields CASSVDLAGASDTQYF.

This rearrangement joins TRBV30 to TRBJ1-6, with a weak D call TRBD1 (6 bases). The germline V gene has CDR1 GTSNPN and CDR2 SVGIG (reference sequence). Between the trimmed V and J ends, which lost 0 bases and 3 bases, there was a span of 9 bases. This CDR3 is 15 amino acids long. CDR3 coding DNA: TGTGCCTGGAGTGTAACAGGGCTCTATAATTCACCCCTCCACTTT. This gives the protein CAWSVTGLYNSPLHF.

The CDR3 loop is CASSLQGAGSPLHF. Here the CDR3 DNA reads TGTGCCAGCAGCTTACAGGGGGCCGGCTCACCCCTCCACTTT. The chain combines TRBV5-8 with TRBJ1-6; 9 bases fit TRBD1. From germline, CDR1 is SGHTS and CDR2 YDEGEE. The CDR3 runs to 14 residues. The junction had 4 bases not matched to a gene; V was cut back by 2 bases and J by 10 bases.

V is TRBV18 and J is TRBJ2-7, with TRBD1 as a possible D gene (6 bases). The CDR3 spans 14 residues. V was pared by 3 bases and J by 3 bases, with 12 bases between. CDR1 is KGHSH, CDR2 LQKENI, per germline. Here the CDR3 DNA reads TGTGCCAGCTCACCCCGGGACACGGGCTACGAGCAGTACTTC. As protein: CASSPRDTGYEQYF.

This clone was picked up one time. The chain links TRBV27 to TRBJ2-5, with 7 bases that match TRBD2. Trimming took 5 bases from V and 3 from J; bases not matched to a gene: 3. Germline assignment: CDR1 MNHEY and CDR2 SMNVEV (reference sequence). The CDR3 consists of 13 residues. The CDR3 reads CASSSGTEETQYF. In DNA form, the CDR3 reads TGTGCCAGCAGTAGCGGGACTGAAGAGACCCAGTACTTC.

This clone was detected only once. The rearrangement links TRBV29-1 to TRBJ2-1; the D is unclear. This CDR3 has 14 amino acids. V lost 3 bases, J lost 0 bases, and 9 bases lay in between. Germline V CDR1 and CDR2: SQVTM, ANQGSEA. CDR3: CSVDPLTSYNEQFF. DNA for the CDR3: TGCAGCGTTGATCCTCTGACCTCCTACAATGAGCAGTTCTTC.

This sequence joins TRBV23-1 and TRBJ2-7; D is unclear. TRBV23-1 falls under the ORF class, with uncertain function. Trimming cost V 9 bases and J 2 bases, with 8 bases left between them. The CDR3 sequence is 11 residues long. The CDR3 DNA sequence: TGCGCCAGTCCCACCGCCTACGAGCAGTACTTC. Translation: CASPTAYEQYF.

The rearrangement uses TRBV29-1 and TRBJ2-1; D not certain. V was pared by 1 base and J by 15 bases, with 16 bases between. This CDR3 spans 12 amino acids. The germline CDR1 and CDR2 sequences are SQVTM and ANQGSEA. CDR3 nucleotide sequence: TGCAGCGTTGAAGCGCCCGACCAAAGGCGGTTCTTC. Protein sequence: CSVEAPDQRRFF.

The V call is TRBV11-2, the J call TRBJ2-7; 7 bases match TRBD2. Per germline, CDR1 SGHAT and CDR2 FQNNGV. The CDR3 sequence is 16 residues long. V shed 4 bases and J 3 bases; nucleotides not matched to a gene: 12. CDR3 in DNA: TGTGCCAGCAGCTCGGACGGATCTGGCGGGAGCTACGAGCAGTACTTC. Residues: CASSSDGSGGSYEQYF.

The gene calls are TRBV30 and TRBJ1-3; D not resolved. The length of the CDR3 is 12 residues. V gave up 4 bases and J gave up 0 bases, with 4 bases separating them. CDR1 GTSNPN and CDR2 SVGIG come from the germline V gene (reference sequence). The CDR3 sequence is CAWTGSGNTIYF. DNA for the CDR3: TGTGCCTGGACCGGCTCTGGAAACACCATATATTTT.

This chain uses TRBV5-4 with TRBJ2-5; D is uncertain. Per germline, CDR1 SGHNT and CDR2 YYREEE (reference sequence). The CDR3 runs to 14 residues. Between the trimmed V and J ends, which lost 4 bases and 3 bases, there was a span of 13 bases. Written as DNA, the CDR3 is TGTGCCAGCAGCCCAGTTGGGGTCGAAGAGACCCAGTACTTC. As protein: CASSPVGVEETQYF.

The CDR3, as DNA: TGTGCCAGCAGCTTACAGGGGCCTAATTCACCCCTCCACTTT. Translation: CASSLQGPNSPLHF. This chain links TRBV7-9 with TRBJ1-6; maybe TRBD1 (6 bases). The CDR3 is 14 amino acids. V gave up 2 bases and J gave up 6 bases, with 8 bases separating them. Germline CDR1 and CDR2: SEHNR and FQNEAQ (reference sequence). The full variable domain, in which reference TRBV7-9 and TRBJ1-6 provide the parts outside the CDR3, is DTGVSQNPRHKITKRGQNVTFRCDPISEHNRLYWYRQTLGQGPEFLTYFQNEAQLEKSRLLSDRFSAERPKGSFSTLEIQRTEQGDSAMYLCASSLQGPNSPLHFGNGTRLTVT.

The chain couples TRBV7-2 to TRBJ2-7; the D gene is possibly TRBD1 (5 bases). The CDR3 has 14 amino acids. V was shortened by 2 bases and J by 0 bases, with 8 bases between the two germline ends. Germline loops: CDR1 SGHTA, CDR2 FQGNSA. DNA for the CDR3: TGTGCCAGCAGCTTAAGACAGTCCTCCTACGAGCAGTACTTC. Translated, it gives CASSLRQSSYEQYF.

The chain links TRBV18 to TRBJ2-7; 7 bases line up with TRBD2. This CDR3 has 15 amino acids. Germline CDR1 KGHSH, CDR2 LQKENI. The V and J ends lost 0 bases and 1 base, in that order; junction bases with no gene match: 3. The CDR3 here is CASSPPVAGSYEQYF. The DNA of the CDR3 is TGTGCCAGCTCACCACCGGTAGCGGGTTCCTACGAGCAGTACTTC.

This chain uses TRBV10-3 with TRBJ1-1; perhaps TRBD1 as D (5 bases). V lost 6 bases to trimming and J lost 4 bases, with 24 bases between them. CDR1 is ENHRY, CDR2 SYGVKD, per germline. The CDR3 length is 17 residues. Here the CDR3 reads CAISARRSSGGGTEAFF. DNA of the CDR3: TGTGCCATCAGCGCCCGTCGATCCTCCGGGGGGGGCACTGAAGCTTTCTTT.

This clone appeared a few times. The V and J genes are TRBV30 and TRBJ1-5; tentative D call: TRBD1 (6 bases). Germline loops: CDR1 GTSNPN, CDR2 SVGIG (reference sequence). Trimming left V 2 bases short and J 6 bases short, with 20 bases between. The CDR3 contains 16 residues. CDR3 DNA: TGTGCCTGGAGTAAGGGAGGGGGAGGGATTTCTCAGCCCCAGCATTTT. It specifies CAWSKGGGGISQPQHF.

This chain joins TRBV7-6 and TRBJ1-4; TRBD1 aligns across 7 bases. This CDR3 comprises 12 residues. Losses at the gene ends were 5 bases for V and 8 bases for J; bases not matched to a gene: 2. Per germline, CDR1 SGHVS and CDR2 FNYEAQ. The CDR3 DNA reads TGTGCCAGCAGCACAGGGGAGGAAAAACTGTTTTTT. As protein: CASSTGEEKLFF.

The rearrangement joins TRBV19 to TRBJ1-1, with D perhaps TRBD1 (5 bases). Germline loops: CDR1 LNHDA, CDR2 SQIVND (reference sequence). The germline V and J ends were trimmed by 8 bases and 9 bases, with 13 bases remaining between them. The CDR3 length is 11 residues. The CDR3 sequence: CASEGKTKAFF. As DNA, the CDR3 is TGTGCCAGTGAGGGGAAGACGAAAGCTTTCTTT.

V and J are TRBV4-1 and TRBJ2-5; D possibly corresponds to TRBD2 (6 bases). V lost 1 base to trimming and J lost 2 bases, with 14 bases between them. This CDR3 has 16 amino acids. Per germline, CDR1 MGHRA and CDR2 YSYEKL. This chain's CDR3 is CASSQGTTGVQETQYF. In DNA, the CDR3 is TGCGCCAGCAGCCAAGGCACAACGGGAGTACAAGAGACCCAGTACTTC.

This clone was found once. The chain employs TRBV11-3 and TRBJ2-2; D unclear. Germline loops: CDR1 SGHNT, CDR2 YENEEA. V lost 4 bases and J lost 3, with 6 bases in between. The CDR3 is 13 residues long. CDR3 in amino acids: CASSSQDTGELFF. In DNA, the CDR3 is TGTGCCAGCAGCTCTCAGGACACCGGGGAGCTGTTTTTT.

V usage is TRBV30 and J usage is TRBJ1-1; D is ambiguous. Looked up from germline, CDR1 is GTSNPN and CDR2 is SVGIG (reference sequence). Trimming took off 2 bases at V and 4 bases at J, with 11 bases between the two ends. The CDR3 sequence is 13 residues long. The CDR3 is CAWSQGYSTEAFF. The CDR3 region has the DNA TGTGCCTGGAGTCAAGGGTACAGCACTGAAGCTTTCTTT.

This chain links TRBV18 with TRBJ2-7; TRBD2 matches at 7 bases. V lost 6 bases and J lost 3; bases outside the gene matches: 8. Germline V lookup: CDR1 KGHSH, CDR2 LQKENI. The CDR3 sequence is 14 residues long. The CDR3 protein is CASSEREAYYEQYF. The CDR3 nucleotides read TGTGCCAGCTCTGAACGGGAGGCATACTACGAGCAGTACTTC.

J is TRBJ2-2 and V is TRBV6-1; tentatively, D is TRBD2 (6 bases). Germline values: CDR1 MNHNS, CDR2 SASEGT. The CDR3 consists of 15 residues. Trimming took off 2 bases at V and 3 bases at J, with 10 bases between the two ends. The chain's CDR3 is CASSEIGGHTGELFF. CDR3 sequence (DNA): TGTGCCAGCAGTGAAATCGGGGGACACACCGGGGAGCTGTTTTTT.

This clone was recorded once. This chain links TRBV6-5 with TRBJ2-2, with 11 bases aligning to TRBD1. The CDR3 has 15 residues. After removal of 5 bases from V and 3 bases from J, the junction contained 2 bases not matched to a gene. The V gene's germline CDR1 is MNHEY and CDR2 SVGAGI. This CDR3 reads CASSGQGADTGELFF. Written as DNA, the CDR3 is TGTGCCAGCAGTGGACAGGGGGCAGACACCGGGGAGCTGTTTTTT.

The chain links TRBV6-1 to TRBJ1-1; the D is unclear. The CDR3 loop spans 12 amino acids. Per the germline V gene, CDR1 is MNHNS and CDR2 is SASEGT. V dropped 6 bases and J dropped 1 base, with 6 bases sitting between them. DNA of the CDR3: TGTGCCAGCAGCGCGGGGAACACTGAAGCTTTCTTT. Amino acid sequence: CASSAGNTEAFF.

The rearrangement links TRBV11-2 to TRBJ2-2; possible D gene TRBD1, 5 bases. With 5 bases removed from V and 3 bases from J, the gap between germline ends came to 7 bases. The CDR3 loop spans 13 amino acids. Germline V gives CDR1 SGHAT, CDR2 FQNNGV. The CDR3 sequence: CASSRQYTGELFF. The CDR3 DNA is TGTGCCAGCAGCCGACAGTACACCGGGGAGCTGTTTTTT.

V gene TRBV6-6 combines with J gene TRBJ1-1; D gene uncertain. The CDR3 is 14 residues long. V lost 3 bases to trimming and J lost 0 bases, with 8 bases between them. Per germline, CDR1 MNHNY and CDR2 SVGAGI (reference sequence). The CDR3 bases are TGTGCCAGCAGTTATGGGGTGCTGAACACTGAAGCTTTCTTT. Its protein product is CASSYGVLNTEAFF.

This rearrangement joins TRBV2 to TRBJ1-5; 10 bases are a match to TRBD1. Germline loops: CDR1 SNHLY, CDR2 FYNNEI. The length of the CDR3 is 15 residues. The trim removed 6 bases at V and 1 base at J, leaving 3 bases unmatched. CDR3 region: CASRMGQGSNQPQHF. The DNA of the CDR3 is TGTGCCAGCAGGATGGGACAGGGGAGCAATCAGCCCCAGCATTTT.